Reported below is one T cell receptor beta chain. Its antigen is not known. The data belong to a study of post-analysis software for immune sequencing data. Study as a whole: Included among the disease courses, which were recorded for the cohort, were relapsing-remitting, secondary progressive and progressive-relapsing multiple sclerosis. The study's findings and limits: Among several TRBV segments more frequent in patients than controls were TRBV5-6, TRBV5-1 and TRBV20-1. Significantly lower normalized Chao1 diversity was found in patients with multiple sclerosis relative to controls.

Unique molecular identifiers were carried by the TCR beta cDNA libraries. A population of about 0.95 to 11 million T cells gave rise to roughly 0.5 million cDNA molecules. MiXCR, applied by TCRdb to the PCR reads, yields one record per CDR3 protein. The sample records more than 450,000 distinct CDR3 sequences, 44% being singletons. V gave up 3 bases and J gave up 6 bases; unmatched junction bases: 12. CDR3 length: 15 amino acids. Germline V gene sequence: CDR1 SQVTM, CDR2 ANQGSEA. The sequenced sample was blood. This rearrangement joins TRBV29-1 to TRBJ2-3; 7 positions agree with TRBD2. This receptor was obtained from a girl under 18 with multiple sclerosis. The DNA of the CDR3 is TGCAGCGTTGATGCCCCCGGACTAGGTACGGATACGCAGTATTTT. Its translation is CSVDAPGLGTDTQYF.